Each of the 17 T cell receptor beta chains below was sequenced from the same sample in a study of blood T cell repertoires in COVID-19. Sequencing was performed with immunoSEQ multiplex PCR; in TCRdb, only in-frame clones are kept and a portion is missing. The profile covers just under 350,000 clones, with about nine tenths appearing a single time and more than 5% taken by the ten largest. The sequenced sample was peripheral blood. The receptors here all came from a woman aged 45-59 years with COVID-19, enrolled during active disease.

This chain connects TRBV6-2 or TRBV6-3 to TRBJ1-2, with no clear D. Trimming pared 2 bases from V and 7 bases from J, leaving 11 bases between. CDR3 size: 13 residues. Germline values: CDR1 MNHEY, CDR2 SVGEGT. CDR3 coding DNA: TGTGCCAGCAGTTACATTGCGGCCAGTGGCTACACCTTC. Its protein product is CASSYIAASGYTF.

The rearrangement links TRBV7-2 to TRBJ1-2, with D uncertain. Per germline, CDR1 SGHTA and CDR2 FQGNSA. Deletions cut 1 base from V and 4 bases from J, with 10 bases between. The CDR3 is made up of 14 amino acids. The CDR3 spells CASSLVRDLYGYTF. The CDR3 DNA reads TGTGCCAGCAGCTTAGTGAGGGATCTCTATGGCTACACCTTC.

The chain couples TRBV7-2 to TRBJ2-7; the D gene is possibly TRBD2 (5 bases). Germline CDR1 is SGHTA and CDR2 is FQGNSA. CDR3 length equals 13 residues. The V end lost 7 bases, the J end lost 0 bases, and 10 bases lay between the germline ends. The CDR3 region has the DNA TGTGCCAGCATAGCGCCGTCCTCCTACGAGCAGTACTTC. This encodes CASIAPSSYEQYF.

This chain links TRBV7-6 with TRBJ2-3, with a weak D call TRBD1 (6 bases). Germline CDR1 and CDR2: SGHVS and FNYEAQ. V shed 1 base and J shed 3 bases, with 14 bases lying between them. CDR3 length: 16 residues. The CDR3 sequence: CASSLVSGALTDTQYF. CDR3 in DNA: TGTGCCAGCAGCTTAGTCTCAGGGGCTCTGACAGATACGCAGTATTTT.

This rearrangement joins TRBV10-3 to TRBJ2-7; a weak D match, TRBD1 (6 bases). CDR3 length equals 14 residues. The V end lost 1 base, the J end lost 7 bases, and 14 bases lay between the germline ends. Germline assignment: CDR1 ENHRY and CDR2 SYGVKD. The CDR3 DNA reads as TGTGCCATCAGTGAGTTCGGACAGACCCCGGAGCAGTACTTC. Protein: CAISEFGQTPEQYF.

The gene calls are TRBV27 and TRBJ2-5; TRBD2 matches 8 bases. This CDR3 has 15 amino acids. V lost 5 bases and J lost 2; bases outside the gene matches: 7. Germline CDR1 reads MNHEY; CDR2 reads SMNVEV (reference sequence). The CDR3 loop is CASSINRGRQETQYF. CDR3 nucleotide sequence: TGTGCCAGCAGTATCAACCGCGGGAGGCAAGAGACCCAGTACTTC.

The rearrangement uses TRBV5-1 and TRBJ1-2, with no clear D. Germline loops: CDR1 SGHRS, CDR2 YFSETQ. The CDR3 is 15 residues long. Deletions cut 4 bases from V and 2 bases from J, with 15 bases between. In nucleotides, the CDR3 is TGCGCCAGCAGCACATACCTGGGCCAAAACTATGGCTACACCTTC. It yields the protein CASSTYLGQNYGYTF.

V usage is TRBV7-9 and J usage is TRBJ2-6; 7 bases are shared with TRBD1. The CDR3 consists of 15 residues. The V and J ends lost 5 bases and 2 bases, in that order; junction bases with no gene match: 3. From germline, CDR1 is SEHNR and CDR2 FQNEAQ (reference sequence). The CDR3 region is CASSLGQPGANVLTF. As DNA, the CDR3 is TGTGCCAGCAGCCTGGGACAGCCTGGGGCCAACGTCCTGACTTTC.

This clone has just a few counts. This chain uses TRBV6-5 with TRBJ2-7; TRBD2 might be the D (6 bases). The germline gives CDR1 MNHEY, CDR2 SVGAGI. The CDR3 spans 15 residues. V lost 6 bases to trimming and J lost 2 bases, with 17 bases between them. CDR3 loop: CASSPLTRYPYEQYF. In DNA, the CDR3 is TGTGCCAGCAGCCCGCTGACTAGATACCCCTACGAGCAGTACTTC.

CDR3 coding DNA: TGTGCCAGCAGTTACTTAGCGAGATTTAATCAGCCCCAGCATTTT. Translating gives CASSYLARFNQPQHF. The V and J genes are TRBV6-2 or TRBV6-3 and TRBJ1-5; D is unresolved. V was cut by 1 base and J by 4 bases, with 11 bases left in between. This CDR3 is 15 amino acids long. Germline assignment: CDR1 MNHEY and CDR2 SVGEGT.

The rearrangement joins TRBV19 to TRBJ1-1; 8 nucleotides agree with TRBD1. The CDR3 is 16 residues long. From germline, CDR1 is LNHDA and CDR2 SQIVND (reference sequence). Trimming took 4 bases from V and 5 from J; bases not matched to a gene: 12. The CDR3 nucleotides read TGTGCCAGTAGTACGCCCCGGACAGGGAGGGGAACTGAAGCTTTCTTT. As protein: CASSTPRTGRGTEAFF. The full variable domain, with the rest looked up from reference TRBV19 and TRBJ1-1, is DGGITQSPKYLFRKEGQNVTLSCEQNLNHDAMYWYRQDPGQGLRLIYYSQIVNDFQKGDIAEGYSVSREKKESFPLTVTSAQKNPTAFYLCASSTPRTGRGTEAFFGQGTRLTVV.

The chain links TRBV7-8 to TRBJ2-1; 9 nucleotides align to TRBD1. Germline CDR1 and CDR2: SGHVS and FQNEAQ. The CDR3 consists of 15 residues. V lost 5 bases, J lost 8 bases, and 10 bases stayed unmatched. The CDR3, as DNA: TGTGCCAGCAGCCCCGTTGGGACAGGGTATGATGAGCAGTTCTTC. Encoded protein: CASSPVGTGYDEQFF.

The rearrangement joins TRBV19 to TRBJ1-2; the match to TRBD1 covers 7 bases. The V gene's germline CDR1 is LNHDA and CDR2 SQIVND (reference sequence). Unmatched junction bases numbered 4, after V lost 1 base and J lost 2 bases. The CDR3 runs to 15 residues. CDR3 loop: CASSIGRQGNYGYTF. The CDR3 DNA reads TGTGCCAGTAGTATAGGGAGACAGGGAAACTATGGCTACACCTTC.

This chain joins TRBV5-4 and TRBJ2-7; 9 bases match TRBD1. The CDR3 extends over 16 amino acids. V gave up 0 bases and J gave up 1 base; unmatched junction bases: 5. Looked up from germline, CDR1 is SGHNT and CDR2 is YYREEE (reference sequence). The CDR3 reads CASSLGRDRVSYEQYF. The DNA of the CDR3 is TGTGCCAGCAGCTTGGGCCGGGACAGGGTATCCTACGAGCAGTACTTC. The complete variable domain, with remaining parts taken from reference TRBV5-4 and TRBJ2-7, reads ETGVTQSPTHLIKTRGQQVTLRCSSQSGHNTVSWYQQALGQGPQFIFQYYREEENGRGNFPPRFSGLQFPNYSSELNVNALELDDSALYLCASSLGRDRVSYEQYFGPGTRLTVT.

This clone appeared once. The CDR3 reads CASSLTSGTDTQYF. In DNA, the CDR3 is TGTGCCAGCAGCTTGACTAGCGGCACAGATACGCAGTATTTT. This chain uses TRBV5-4 with TRBJ2-3, with 7 bases identical to TRBD2. The germline V gene encodes CDR1 SGHNT and CDR2 YYREEE (reference sequence). J lost 1 base, V lost 1 base, and 0 bases had no gene match. CDR3 length: 14 amino acids.

The V call is TRBV3-1 (or the pseudogene TRBV3-2), the J call TRBJ2-7, with TRBD1 as a possible D gene (6 bases). The CDR3 has 14 residues. With 4 bases removed from V and 0 bases from J, the gap between germline ends came to 10 bases. Germline assignment: CDR1 LGHDT and CDR2 YNNKEL (reference sequence). CDR3 DNA: TGTGCCAGCAGCCTAGGGGGAAGCTCCTACGAGCAGTACTTC. It translates to CASSLGGSSYEQYF.

This chain uses TRBV13 with TRBJ1-2, with D perhaps TRBD1 (5 bases). Germline CDR1 reads PRHDT; CDR2 reads FYEKMQ (reference sequence). The CDR3 is 14 residues long. V gave up 5 bases and J gave up 5 bases, with 15 bases separating them. CDR3 sequence: CASSEPMDKYGYTF. The CDR3 nucleotides read TGTGCCAGCAGCGAACCCATGGACAAGTATGGCTACACCTTC.